Each of the 22 T cell receptor beta chains below was sequenced from the same sample in a study of T cell repertoires in cytomegalovirus infection. TCRdb re-called the reads with MiXCR, one entry per CDR3 protein. Of 400,000 to 550,000 distinct CDR3 sequences in the sample, 11% were seen once. Sequenced material: PBMCs. Every receptor here comes from a human donor in good health (CMV status not recorded). Some clones in this sample may be carry-over from other donors' samples.

The chain links TRBV2 to TRBJ2-5; D is possibly TRBD2 (6 bases). This CDR3 is 12 amino acids long. Germline lookup yields CDR1 SNHLY and CDR2 FYNNEI. Trimming left V 9 bases short and J 5 bases short, with 13 bases between. CDR3 sequence: CASRGTVETQYF. CDR3 coding DNA: TGTGCCAGTCGGGGGACGGTCGAGACCCAGTACTTC.

This clonotype was observed many times. The genes are TRBV7-3 and TRBJ2-1; TRBD2 matches at 15 bases. Trimming removed 5 bases from V and 2 bases from J; junction bases left unmatched: 10. In germline, CDR1 is SGHTA, CDR2 FQGTGA. The CDR3 spans 19 residues. This chain's CDR3 is CASSLGLAGGSGTYNEQFF. Written as DNA, the CDR3 is TGTGCCAGCAGCCTAGGACTAGCGGGAGGGAGTGGAACCTACAATGAGCAGTTCTTC.

This clonotype was seen a handful of times. This chain connects TRBV14 to TRBJ1-2, with D possibly being TRBD1 (5 bases). The CDR3 is 18 amino acids. Trimming stripped 2 bases from V and 5 bases from J, with 24 bases between. Germline V CDR1 and CDR2: SGHDN, FVKESK. The CDR3 nucleotides read TGTGCCAGCAGCCAAATGAGTCGGCCCCTCGATGGGGGTTATGGCTACACCTTC. This translates into CASSQMSRPLDGGYGYTF. The full variable domain, in which reference TRBV14 and TRBJ1-2 provide the parts outside the CDR3, is EAGVTQFPSHSVIEKGQTVTLRCDPISGHDNLYWYRRVMGKEIKFLLHFVKESKQDESGMPNNRFLAERTGGTYSTLKVQPAELEDSGVYFCASSQMSRPLDGGYGYTFGSGTRLTVV.

In this sample, this clonotype turned up many times. V usage is TRBV20-1 and J usage is TRBJ2-1; D might be TRBD1 (6 bases). CDR1 is DFQATT, CDR2 SNEGSKA, per germline (reference sequence). The V end was cut by 0 bases, the J end by 4 bases, with 7 bases between. CDR3 length: 13 amino acids. The CDR3 DNA reads TGCAGTGCTAGAGATAGGGGGTACAATGAGCAGTTCTTC. Residues: CSARDRGYNEQFF.

The chain combines TRBV7-9 with TRBJ2-3, with D maybe TRBD2 (6 bases). The CDR3 length is 15 residues. Germline CDR1 reads SEHNR; CDR2 reads FQNEAQ (reference sequence). Deletions cut 3 bases from V and 4 bases from J, with 14 bases between. The DNA for the CDR3 is TGTGCCAGCAGCTTCGGAGGGGCCGTCCCAGATACGCAGTATTTT. This sequence encodes CASSFGGAVPDTQYF.

This clonotype occurred a few times. The chain employs TRBV19 and TRBJ1-5, with 7 bases that match TRBD1. The CDR3 contains 16 residues. The V gene end was trimmed by 3 bases and the J gene end by 6 bases; junction bases not matched to a gene: 11. Germline lookup yields CDR1 LNHDA and CDR2 SQIVND (reference sequence). Written as DNA, the CDR3 is TGTGCCAGTAGTATGGGTCAGGGGGTTGGTGGTCAGCCCCAGCATTTT. It yields the protein CASSMGQGVGGQPQHF.

The chain uses TRBV6-2 or TRBV6-3 and TRBJ1-3; D possibly corresponds to TRBD1 (6 bases). The germline V gene has CDR1 MNHEY and CDR2 SVGEGT. Trimming shortened V by 7 bases and J by 0 bases, and 10 bases separated the two germline ends. The CDR3 runs 14 residues. The DNA for the CDR3 is TGTGCCAGCACCAGGGACAACTCTGGAAACACCATATATTTT. Its translation: CASTRDNSGNTIYF.

This clonotype was detected ten times or more. This chain connects TRBV5-4 to TRBJ1-2, with TRBD1 identical over 9 bases. Germline lookup yields CDR1 SGHNT and CDR2 YYREEE (reference sequence). This CDR3 has 15 amino acids. With V trimmed by 4 bases and J by 7 bases, 11 bases remained unmatched. CDR3 amino acids: CASSPEQGALGGYTF. DNA for the CDR3: TGTGCCAGCAGCCCGGAACAGGGGGCTTTAGGTGGCTACACCTTC. Full variable domain (missing parts from reference TRBV5-4 and TRBJ1-2): ETGVTQSPTHLIKTRGQQVTLRCSSQSGHNTVSWYQQALGQGPQFIFQYYREEENGRGNFPPRFSGLQFPNYSSELNVNALELDDSALYLCASSPEQGALGGYTFGSGTRLTVV.

A word on this clonotype: Since a much larger clone is just one base distant, this may be a read error. V usage is TRBV5-1 and J usage is TRBJ2-7; either TRBD1 or TRBD2 may fit D (5 bases each). Germline CDR1 SGHRS, CDR2 YFSETQ. Trimming took 6 bases from V and 2 from J, leaving 21 bases between them. CDR3 size: 16 residues. CDR3 DNA sequence: TGCGCCAGCACCAAAAACACCCGACGGGGCACCTACGAGCAGTACTTC. Translated, it gives CASTKNTRRGTYEQYF.

This clonotype appeared many times. The chain combines TRBV24-1 with TRBJ2-1; 8 bases line up with TRBD1. V shed 4 bases, J shed 3 bases, and the junction held 7 bases outside the gene matches. CDR1 KGHDR and CDR2 SFDVKD come from the germline V gene. CDR3 length: 16 amino acids. The CDR3 sequence is CATSDRGQGNYNEQFF. The CDR3 nucleotides read TGTGCCACCAGTGACCGTGGACAGGGCAACTACAATGAGCAGTTCTTC.

This clonotype was counted many times. This chain uses TRBV19 with TRBJ1-2; D uncertain. The germline CDR1 and CDR2 sequences are LNHDA and SQIVND (reference sequence). V dropped 6 bases and J dropped 3 bases, with 32 bases sitting between them. The CDR3 spans 20 residues. CDR3 sequence (DNA): TGTGCCAGTAGAACAAAAGAACCCTCCCCCTCTAGGACCGTCGACTATGGCTACACCTTC. Translated: CASRTKEPSPSRTVDYGYTF.

This clonotype came up once. This chain joins TRBV27 and TRBJ1-2; D unresolved. CDR1 and CDR2 (germline): MNHEY, SMNVEV (reference sequence). The V gene lost 6 bases and the J gene lost 7 bases, with 12 bases spanning the gap. The CDR3 has 12 amino acids. The DNA for the CDR3 is TGTGCCAGCAGCGAAGGCGGCCGTGGCTACACCTTC. It specifies CASSEGGRGYTF.

This clonotype was recorded at least ten times. The junction does not match germline at one end; this may be a read error. This chain links TRBV7-3 with TRBJ2-4; possibly TRBD1 or TRBD2 for D (5 bases each). There are 16 residues in the CDR3. From germline, CDR1 is SGHTA and CDR2 FQGTGA. This chain's CDR3 is CVSRVPWSGGKNIQYF. The CDR3 DNA reads as TGTGTCAGCAGGGTTCCATGGTCCGGAGGCAAAAACATTCAGTACTTC.

The CDR3 sequence: CSARDASHDTGELFF. The CDR3 DNA reads as TGCAGTGCTAGGGACGCCAGTCACGACACCGGGGAGCTGTTTTTT. V usage is TRBV20-1 and J usage is TRBJ2-2; D gene uncertain. This CDR3 spans 15 amino acids. In germline, CDR1 is DFQATT, CDR2 SNEGSKA (reference sequence). The ends were cut back, 3 bases at V and 3 bases at J, with 14 bases in the middle.

This clonotype has a count of ten or more. The J gene is TRBJ2-1, the V gene TRBV2; D is uncertain. CDR1 is SNHLY, CDR2 FYNNEI, per germline. With 5 bases removed from V and 7 bases from J, the gap between germline ends came to 12 bases. CDR3 length: 13 residues. In DNA, the CDR3 is TGTGCCAGCAGTCCAGGTTTGCGTAATGAGCAGTTCTTC. Amino acids: CASSPGLRNEQFF.

The table lists this clonotype with a few counts. The chain joins TRBV6-2 or TRBV6-3 to TRBJ2-2; a possible D gene is TRBD1 (5 bases). CDR3 length: 15 amino acids. Germline values: CDR1 MNHEY, CDR2 SVGEGT. V gave up 0 bases and J gave up 2 bases, with 7 bases separating them. The CDR3 region is CASSYSTGNTGELFF. The CDR3, as DNA: TGTGCCAGCAGTTACTCAACAGGAAACACCGGGGAGCTGTTTTTT.

This clonotype was seen at least ten times. The chain carries TRBV5-1 and TRBJ1-3; perhaps TRBD1 as D (5 bases). The germline V gene encodes CDR1 SGHRS and CDR2 YFSETQ. Trimming cost V 4 bases and J 0 bases, with 11 bases left between them. There are 15 residues in the CDR3. The CDR3 DNA sequence: TGCGCCAGCAGCCCCTCCGACAGCTCTGGAAACACCATATATTTT. Residues: CASSPSDSSGNTIYF.

The V call is TRBV5-6, the J call TRBJ2-3, with 10 bases fitting TRBD1. Germline V gives CDR1 SGHDT, CDR2 YYEEEE. The J segment lost 3 bases and the V segment lost 0 bases, leaving 4 bases of the junction unmatched. There are 16 residues in the CDR3. The CDR3 protein is CASSLAWTGGTDTQYF. As DNA, the CDR3 is TGTGCCAGCAGCTTGGCCTGGACAGGGGGAACAGATACGCAGTATTTT.

This clonotype occurred many times. CDR3: CASSQDPEREQFF. The DNA for the CDR3 is TGTGCCAGCAGCCAAGACCCCGAGAGGGAGCAGTTCTTC. V is TRBV5-4 and J is TRBJ2-1; D gene unclear. Per germline, CDR1 SGHNT and CDR2 YYREEE (reference sequence). This CDR3 is 13 amino acids long. V gave up 4 bases and J gave up 10 bases, with 15 bases separating them. The full variable domain, its missing parts supplied by reference TRBV5-4 and TRBJ2-1, is ETGVTQSPTHLIKTRGQQVTLRCSSQSGHNTVSWYQQALGQGPQFIFQYYREEENGRGNFPPRFSGLQFPNYSSELNVNALELDDSALYLCASSQDPEREQFFGPGTRLTVL.

Of note for this clonotype: Germline and junction disagree at one end, which may indicate a read error. The genes are TRBV6-6 and TRBJ1-3; no reliable D call. This CDR3 has 16 residues. Per the germline V gene, CDR1 is MNHNY and CDR2 is SVGAGI (reference sequence). The CDR3 loop is CASSYSRTDPGNTICF. The CDR3 DNA reads TGTGCCAGCAGTTACTCCCGGACCGATCCTGGAAACACCATATGTTTT.

This clonotype showed up many times. J is TRBJ1-2 and V is TRBV28, with D tentatively TRBD1 (6 bases). Trimming shortened V by 5 bases and J by 8 bases, and 21 bases separated the two germline ends. The CDR3 totals 15 residues. The germline V gene encodes CDR1 MDHEN and CDR2 SYDVKM. The CDR3 coding sequence is TGTGCCAGCAGTCTACCATCACAGGGTACGGGCGGCTACACCTTC. Its translation is CASSLPSQGTGGYTF.

The table lists this clonotype with a few counts. The chain is built from TRBV7-3 and TRBJ2-5; TRBD1 agrees at 10 bases. This CDR3 region has 14 residues. Germline V gives CDR1 SGHTA, CDR2 FQGTGA. V was pared by 5 bases and J by 5 bases, with 5 bases of the junction left unmatched. The CDR3 region is CASSQTGGRETQYF. The CDR3 DNA reads TGTGCCAGCAGCCAGACAGGGGGCAGGGAGACCCAGTACTTC.